This T cell receptor beta chain was found in a study of T-cell memory formation after mild COVID-19. About the study: There were largely donor-specific TCR clusters.

In regard to this clonotype: The antigen remains undetermined.

TCRdb processed the 5' RACE reads anew with MiXCR; each CDR3 protein has one entry. The table includes about 430,000 distinct CDR3 sequences, roughly 26% detected once. General observations from the study: Clones which contracted sat mainly in CM and EM if CD4+, and in EMRA if CD8+. Balance between CD4 and CD8 was seen in clones contracting day 15 to 85, and a CD4+ lean was seen in later expanders.

The source is an adult woman who had mild COVID-19 (a few samples of this study predate the infection). Cell type and time point are not known. The sample consisted of PBMCs or a T cell subset sorted from them (not recorded which).

The CDR3 sequence is CASSQDQWFREPQHF. In DNA, the CDR3 is TGCGCCAGCAGCCAAGATCAATGGTTTAGGGAGCCCCAGCATTTT. V and J are TRBV4-3 and TRBJ1-5, with unresolved D. Trimming shortened V by 0 bases and J by 8 bases, and 14 bases separated the two germline ends. Germline CDR1 and CDR2: LGHNA and YSLEER. The CDR3 loop spans 15 amino acids.